This is a list of T cell receptor beta chains from one sample in a study of T cell responses to AZD1222 COVID-19 vaccine. TCRdb keeps only in-frame clones here, not all; method: immunoSEQ multiplex PCR. The sample has tens of thousands of clones; roughly 84% are singletons. Sequencing used peripheral blood, obtained on day 0 of AZD1222 vaccination. Receptors originate from an adult in good health. CDR3s include the opening cysteine and the closing phenylalanine or tryptophan. A D gene is named only where the DNA matches it firmly. Only part of the rows carry a size: once, few, many, or a class if the clone is expanded.

j_gene	len	v_gene	d_gene	abundance	CDR3nt	CDR3aa
TRBJ1-2	14	TRBV28	NA	few	TGTGCCAGCAGTTCAAACGGGATTCAATATGGCTACACCTTC	CASSSNGIQYGYTF
TRBJ2-7	13	TRBV4-1	TRBD1	few	TGCGCCAGCAGCCCGGACAGGGCCTACGAGCAGTACTTC	CASSPDRAYEQYF
TRBJ2-3	14	TRBV6-4	TRBD1	few	TGTGCCAGCAGTGACAACCAGGGGGCAGATACGCAGTATTTT	CASSDNQGADTQYF
TRBJ1-1	15	TRBV5-1	NA	NA	TGCGCCAGCAGCTTGGGGTGGCAGGACCACACTGAAGCTTTCTTT	CASSLGWQDHTEAFF
TRBJ1-6	12	TRBV6-2/TRBV6-3	NA	NA	TGTGCCAGCAGTTACGTAAATTCACCCCTCCACTTT	CASSYVNSPLHF
TRBJ2-7	12	TRBV7-2	NA	NA	TGTGCCAGCAGAACGGACAACTACGAGCAGTACTTC	CASRTDNYEQYF
TRBJ2-5	18	TRBV4-1	TRBD1	NA	TGCGCCAGCAGCCGCATTGGCCCACTGACAGGGGGCCAAGAGACCCAGTACTTC	CASSRIGPLTGGQETQYF
TRBJ1-2	14	TRBV7-9	NA	NA	TGTGCCAGCAGCTACATAGAGAACAGGGTCGGCTACACCTTC	CASSYIENRVGYTF
TRBJ1-1	12	TRBV7-9	NA	few	TGTGCCAGCCTCGGGGGAGACACTGAAGCTTTCTTT	CASLGGDTEAFF
TRBJ2-7	19	TRBV6-2/TRBV6-3	TRBD2	NA	TGTGCCAGCAGGCCTGGGAGGGGCGCTAGGACTCGGACCCCCTACGAGCAGTACTTC	CASRPGRGARTRTPYEQYF
TRBJ1-1	13	TRBV19	NA	NA	TGTGCCAGCTCGGGGAGCATGAACACTGAAGCTTTCTTT	CASSGSMNTEAFF
TRBJ1-3	15	TRBV4-2	NA	once	TGTGCCAGCAGCCAAGGACAGAACTCTGGAAACACCATATATTTT	CASSQGQNSGNTIYF
TRBJ1-1	14	TRBV19	NA	NA	TGTGCCAGTAGTACCCGCCAAAGGGGCACTGAAGCTTTCTTT	CASSTRQRGTEAFF
TRBJ2-1	14	TRBV6-5	NA	NA	TGTGCCAGCAGTTTCGGGCCGACCTACAATGAGCAGTTCTTC	CASSFGPTYNEQFF
TRBJ2-7	15	TRBV7-2	TRBD1	NA	TGTGCCAGCAGCCTGGGACAGGCCGGCTCCTACGAGCAGTACTTC	CASSLGQAGSYEQYF
TRBJ1-6	17	TRBV28	NA	NA	TGTGCCAGCAGTTTAGAGTCGGTCTCATTCTATAATTCACCCCTCCACTTT	CASSLESVSFYNSPLHF
TRBJ1-6	14	TRBV5-1	NA	NA	TGCGCCAGCAGCTTGGGGTCGGGGGACTCACCCCTCCACTTT	CASSLGSGDSPLHF
TRBJ2-5	15	TRBV3-1/TRBV3-2	NA	NA	TGTGCCAGCTCCGGCCTACAGGTCTTCCAAGAGACCCAGTACTTC	CASSGLQVFQETQYF
TRBJ1-2	14	TRBV19	NA	NA	TGTGCCAGTAGTGGGGTCGCGGCTAACTATGGCTACACCTTC	CASSGVAANYGYTF
TRBJ1-2	17	TRBV4-2	NA	NA	TGTGCCAGCAGCCAAGACCCGCAGCGAACAACTAACTATGGCTACACCTTC	CASSQDPQRTTNYGYTF
TRBJ2-7	14	TRBV27	NA	NA	TGTGCCAGCAGTTTACAGGGAAGGGTAGACGAGCAGTACTTC	CASSLQGRVDEQYF
TRBJ1-1	17	TRBV6-1	NA	NA	TGTGCCAGCAGTGCCAGATACGGGGTCGGGGGAAACACTGAAGCTTTCTTT	CASSARYGVGGNTEAFF
TRBJ1-2	15	TRBV7-2	TRBD1	NA	TGTGCCAGCAGCCTCCCTAACTACAGGGGCTCTGGCTACACCTTC	CASSLPNYRGSGYTF
TRBJ1-3	13	TRBV19	NA	NA	TGTGCCAGTAGCCAGGGGCGTCGAAACACCATATATTTT	CASSQGRRNTIYF
TRBJ2-2	13	TRBV19	NA	NA	TGTGCCAGTATGTCGGGGACCACCGGGGAGCTGTTTTTT	CASMSGTTGELFF
TRBJ2-1	15	TRBV18	TRBD2	NA	TGTGCCAGCTCACCACGCGGACTAGAGCTTTATGAGCAGTTCTTC	CASSPRGLELYEQFF
TRBJ2-2	16	TRBV9	TRBD2	NA	TGTGCCAGCAGCGTAGATGTTAGCGGGCGCACCGGGGAGCTGTTTTTT	CASSVDVSGRTGELFF
TRBJ2-4	16	TRBV24-1	NA	NA	TGTGCCACCAGTGACTCTTTGGGGGACTCACTTAACATTCAGTACTTC	CATSDSLGDSLNIQYF
TRBJ2-1	16	TRBV4-2	TRBD2	NA	TGTGCCAGCAGCCAAGATCGGACTAGCGGGAGTTATGAGCAGTTCTTC	CASSQDRTSGSYEQFF
TRBJ2-5	16	TRBV6-5	TRBD1	NA	TGTGCCAGCAGTCACTTAAGTACAGGGGATCAAGAGACCCAGTACTTC	CASSHLSTGDQETQYF
TRBJ2-3	20	TRBV30	TRBD2	NA	TGTGCCCGGAGTTCATTTGGACTAGCGGGAGGGCCCTCGGGCACAGATACGCAGTATTTT	CARSSFGLAGGPSGTDTQYF
TRBJ2-7	13	TRBV19	NA	NA	TGTGCCAGTAGTATAGGAGGGGGCTACGAGCAGTACTTC	CASSIGGGYEQYF
TRBJ2-1	14	TRBV7-9	NA	NA	TGTGCCAGCAGCTCGAAGACTCTAAACAATGAGCAGTTCTTC	CASSSKTLNNEQFF
TRBJ2-3	18	TRBV29-1	NA	NA	TGCAGCGTTGTTATTCAGGCGTTATCAGGCCTAAGCACAGATACGCAGTATTTT	CSVVIQALSGLSTDTQYF
TRBJ1-5	19	TRBV18	NA	NA	TGTGCCAGCTCACCATTCCCCAAGAGTCCCCTCCATAGCAATCAGCCCCAGCATTTT	CASSPFPKSPLHSNQPQHF
TRBJ2-3	15	TRBV6-5	TRBD2	NA	TGTGCCAGCAGTTACGCGCGGGGGAGCACAGATACGCAGTATTTT	CASSYARGSTDTQYF
TRBJ1-5	16	TRBV13	NA	NA	TGTGCCAGCATCGACCCCCACCGGGAGAGTAATCAGCCCCAGCATTTT	CASIDPHRESNQPQHF